The 20 T cell receptor beta chains in this list originate from one sample, sequenced in a study of blood T cell repertoires in COVID-19. The assay was immunoSEQ multiplex PCR, and TCRdb's table has in-frame clones only and misses some. The sample holds more than 150,000 clones, 86% seen once. Sequencing was performed on peripheral blood. These receptors were collected from a man aged 50 to 60 with active or convalescent COVID-19.

J is TRBJ1-2 and V is TRBV7-9; D is perhaps TRBD1 (5 bases). V lost 5 bases to trimming and J lost 4 bases, with 17 bases between them. Germline assignment: CDR1 SEHNR and CDR2 FQNEAQ (reference sequence). The CDR3 consists of 15 residues. CDR3 nucleotide sequence: TGTGCCAGCAGCCAAGCGGGGCGACTGGGCTATGGCTACACCTTC. Its protein product is CASSQAGRLGYGYTF.

V and J are TRBV20-1 and TRBJ2-2; D uncertain. V was trimmed by 3 bases and J by 1 base, leaving 6 bases between them. The germline gives CDR1 DFQATT, CDR2 SNEGSKA (reference sequence). The CDR3 covers 13 residues. This CDR3 reads CSASSGNTGELFF. The CDR3 nucleotides read TGCAGTGCTAGTTCAGGGAACACCGGGGAGCTGTTTTTT.

The chain employs TRBV7-2 and TRBJ2-3; 9 bases fit TRBD2. CDR3 length equals 17 residues. The junction had 9 bases not matched to a gene; V was cut back by 2 bases and J by 3 bases. Per the germline V gene, CDR1 is SGHTA and CDR2 is FQGNSA. The CDR3 DNA sequence: TGTGCCAGCAGCTTACTAGGTAGCGGGAGTACGACAGATACGCAGTATTTT. As protein: CASSLLGSGSTTDTQYF.

The J gene is TRBJ2-3, the V gene TRBV5-6; 10 bases align to TRBD2. The junction had 6 bases not matched to a gene; V was cut back by 6 bases and J by 5 bases. Germline V CDR1 and CDR2: SGHDT, YYEEEE. This CDR3 has 14 residues. The CDR3 protein is CASTLAGGGDTQYF. CDR3 coding DNA: TGTGCCAGCACCTTAGCGGGAGGAGGAGATACGCAGTATTTT. The full variable domain, completed using reference TRBV5-6 and TRBJ2-3, is DAGVTQSPTHLIKTRGQQVTLRCSPKSGHDTVSWYQQALGQGPQFIFQYYEEEERQRGNFPDRFSGHQFPNYSSELNVNALLLGDSALYLCASTLAGGGDTQYFGPGTRLTVL.

A note on this clone: This could be a read error, since a much larger clone is one nucleotide away. V gene TRBV21-1 combines with J gene TRBJ2-2; the D segment call TRBD2 is taken from the table without a DNA check. TRBV21-1 is given as a pseudogene. The CDR3 totals 20 residues. CDR3 sequence: CASSPYRDSRGGWGTGELFF. The CDR3 DNA sequence: TGTGCCAGCAGCCCCTACCGGGACTCGCGGGGGGGTTGGGGCACCGGGGAGCTGTTTTTT.

The V gene is TRBV19, the J gene TRBJ2-7, with 7 nucleotides matching TRBD2. CDR1 and CDR2 (germline): LNHDA, SQIVND (reference sequence). CDR3 length: 13 amino acids. The V segment lost 4 bases and the J segment 3 bases; nucleotides outside the gene matches: 3. The CDR3 region is CASSTTSSYEQYF. The CDR3 DNA reads as TGTGCCAGTAGTACGACTAGCAGCTACGAGCAGTACTTC.

V and J are TRBV19 and TRBJ2-7; the match to TRBD2 covers 7 bases. Per the germline V gene, CDR1 is LNHDA and CDR2 is SQIVND (reference sequence). V trimming: 3 bases; J trimming: 0 bases; junction bases outside the gene matches: 8. The CDR3 runs to 16 residues. The CDR3 is CASSMRFSSGSYEQYF. The CDR3 bases are TGTGCCAGTAGTATGCGGTTTTCTAGCGGCTCCTACGAGCAGTACTTC.

The chain couples TRBV11-3 to TRBJ2-3; D call uncertain. V gave up 1 base and J gave up 1 base, with 9 bases separating them. CDR1 is SGHNT and CDR2 is YENEEA in the germline V gene. The CDR3 spans 15 residues. The CDR3: CASSLVLLRTDTQYF. CDR3 DNA sequence: TGTGCCAGCAGCTTAGTTCTATTGCGCACAGATACGCAGTATTTT. Full variable domain (outside the CDR3, taken from reference TRBV11-3 and TRBJ2-3): EAGVVQSPRYKIIEKKQPVAFWCNPISGHNTLYWYLQNLGQGPELLIRYENEEAVDDSQLPKDRFSAERLKGVDSTLKIQPAELGDSAVYLCASSLVLLRTDTQYFGPGTRLTVL.

The CDR3, as DNA: TGTGCCAGCAGCTTGGAGCGGGGGGTCATCCACGAGCAGTACTTC. Its protein product is CASSLERGVIHEQYF. This chain connects TRBV5-6 to TRBJ2-7; TRBD2 aligns across 9 bases. After removal of 0 bases from V and 5 bases from J, the junction contained 6 bases not matched to a gene. Germline CDR1 is SGHDT and CDR2 is YYEEEE. CDR3 length: 15 amino acids.

J is TRBJ1-4 and V is TRBV28, with a possible D match to TRBD1 (5 bases). The CDR3 is made up of 14 amino acids. The V gene's germline CDR1 is MDHEN and CDR2 SYDVKM. V was shortened by 6 bases and J by 4 bases, with 12 bases between the two germline ends. The CDR3 nucleotides read TGTGCCAGCAGACACGGGACTCTTAATGAAAAACTGTTTTTT. This codes for CASRHGTLNEKLFF.

The V gene is TRBV5-1, the J gene TRBJ2-1; TRBD2 might be the D (5 bases). The CDR3 consists of 12 residues. Germline V gene sequence: CDR1 SGHRS, CDR2 YFSETQ. The V gene lost 2 bases and the J gene lost 8 bases, with 8 bases spanning the gap. This chain's CDR3 is CASSFEGDEQFF. The CDR3 nucleotides read TGCGCCAGCAGCTTCGAGGGAGATGAGCAGTTCTTC.

This clone came up once. The V gene is TRBV19, the J gene TRBJ1-1; no reliable D call. V lost 4 bases and J lost 6, with 12 bases in between. Germline V CDR1 and CDR2: LNHDA, SQIVND (reference sequence). This CDR3 is built from 13 residues. CDR3 protein: CASSNAPVAEAFF. CDR3 in DNA: TGTGCCAGTAGTAACGCCCCGGTCGCTGAAGCTTTCTTT.

This clone has a single count. The chain joins TRBV19 to TRBJ1-2; TRBD1 aligns across 8 bases. Germline trimming cut 5 bases from V and 6 bases from J; bases unmatched to any gene: 8. The CDR3 spans 14 residues. Germline CDR1 reads LNHDA; CDR2 reads SQIVND (reference sequence). In DNA, the CDR3 is TGTGCCAGTAGTCAAAGACAGGGGAGAGATGGCTACACCTTC. Its translation is CASSQRQGRDGYTF.

This clone was seen a single time. The rearrangement links TRBV7-3 to TRBJ2-1, with 9 nucleotides matching TRBD2. The CDR3 sequence is 15 residues long. From germline, CDR1 is SGHTA and CDR2 FQGTGA. The V gene end was trimmed by 3 bases and the J gene end by 7 bases; junction bases not matched to a gene: 7. In DNA form, the CDR3 reads TGTGCCAGCAGCTTTTTAGGCGGGAGGGGGAATGAGCAGTTCTTC. Its protein product is CASSFLGGRGNEQFF.

J is TRBJ2-2 and V is TRBV5-1; TRBD1 might be the D (6 bases). The CDR3 extends over 14 amino acids. V lost 6 bases and J lost 4, with 13 bases in between. CDR1 is SGHRS, CDR2 YFSETQ, per germline. CDR3 loop: CASTGHPGTGELFF. The CDR3 nucleotides are TGCGCCAGCACGGGACACCCGGGCACCGGGGAGCTGTTTTTT.

The chain couples TRBV6-4 to TRBJ2-3; D remains unclear. V lost 0 bases, J lost 0 bases, and 7 bases lay in between. Germline CDR1 MRHNA, CDR2 SNTAGT. The CDR3 is 15 residues long. The CDR3 sequence: CASSDSRQSTDTQYF. The CDR3 nucleotides read TGTGCCAGCAGTGACTCGAGGCAGAGCACAGATACGCAGTATTTT.

The chain combines TRBV19 with TRBJ1-3, with 11 bases that match TRBD1. CDR1 and CDR2 from the germline V gene are LNHDA and SQIVND (reference sequence). The junction had 10 bases not matched to a gene; V was cut back by 3 bases and J by 9 bases. The CDR3 covers 16 residues. This CDR3 is CASSIPPGQGVSTIYF. The CDR3 nucleotides are TGTGCCAGTAGTATTCCCCCGGGACAGGGGGTTTCCACCATATATTTT.

This chain connects TRBV10-3 to TRBJ2-7; 10 bases are shared with TRBD1. This CDR3 spans 14 amino acids. CDR1 ENHRY and CDR2 SYGVKD come from the germline V gene. Trimming took 4 bases from V and 7 from J; bases not matched to a gene: 7. The CDR3 sequence: CAISVSGQGNEQYF. In DNA, the CDR3 is TGTGCCATCAGTGTCTCGGGACAGGGGAATGAGCAGTACTTC.

This sequence joins TRBV4-1 and TRBJ1-5; no clear D. CDR3 size: 14 residues. Germline assignment: CDR1 MGHRA and CDR2 YSYEKL. Trimming cost V 0 bases and J 7 bases, with 10 bases left between them. The CDR3 loop reads CASSQDHLRQPQHF. The CDR3 DNA follows: TGCGCCAGCAGCCAAGATCATCTTCGGCAGCCCCAGCATTTT.

The chain joins TRBV7-8 to TRBJ2-7, with TRBD1 matching over 11 bases. The V and J ends lost 5 bases and 1 base, in that order; junction bases with no gene match: 4. Germline values: CDR1 SGHVS, CDR2 FQNEAQ. The CDR3 length is 15 residues. The CDR3 sequence: CASSTGTGGSYEQYF. CDR3 DNA sequence: TGTGCCAGCAGCACCGGGACAGGGGGTTCCTACGAGCAGTACTTC.